Listed here are 9 T cell receptor beta chains from one sample, sequenced in a study of control samples from healthy donors and cancer patients. TCRdb's table, derived via immunoSEQ multiplex PCR, lists solely in-frame clones and lacks some. The data contain 35,000 to 55,000 clones, roughly 77% of them seen just once; the ten biggest clones take up roughly a sixth. Material for sequencing was formalin-fixed, paraffin-embedded tissue. These receptors all stem from a male donor with melanoma.

The chain employs TRBV16 and TRBJ2-7; TRBD1 agrees at 9 bases. This CDR3 contains 13 residues. From germline, CDR1 is KGHSY and CDR2 FQNENV. Trimming removed 6 bases from V and 4 bases from J; junction bases left unmatched: 4. The DNA for the CDR3 is TGTGCCAGCAGACTCGACAGGGGGTACGAGCAGTACTTC. Its protein is CASRLDRGYEQYF.

The chain is built from TRBV13 and TRBJ2-7; 7 bases are a match to TRBD1. Germline CDR1 is PRHDT and CDR2 is FYEKMQ (reference sequence). J lost 12 bases, V lost 5 bases, and 10 bases had no gene match. The CDR3 contains 12 residues. In DNA form, the CDR3 reads TGTGCCAGCAGCCGACAGGGCAGGGATCGGTACTTC. It is translated as CASSRQGRDRYF.

This clone was observed a few times. This rearrangement joins TRBV6-5 to TRBJ1-5, with no clear D. The CDR3 totals 13 residues. Germline V gene lookup returns CDR1 MNHEY and CDR2 SVGAGI. Trimming removed 5 bases at V and 5 bases at J, with 10 bases between. The DNA of the CDR3 is TGTGCCAGCAGTCCGTCGTGGGATCAGCCCCAGCATTTT. Its protein product is CASSPSWDQPQHF.

The V call is TRBV20-1, the J call TRBJ2-1; D may match TRBD1 or TRBD2 (5 bases each). CDR3 length: 11 amino acids. Trimming removed 5 bases at V and 6 bases at J, with 8 bases between. Germline V gene sequence: CDR1 DFQATT, CDR2 SNEGSKA (reference sequence). The CDR3 DNA is TGCAGTGCTGCTGGGGGCAATGAGCAGTTCTTC. Translating gives CSAAGGNEQFF.

This clone was counted a few times. The chain carries TRBV5-1 and TRBJ1-3; 8 nucleotides align to TRBD1. The germline gives CDR1 SGHRS, CDR2 YFSETQ. V gave up 4 bases and J gave up 4 bases; unmatched junction bases: 4. The CDR3 covers 14 residues. The DNA for the CDR3 is TGCGCCAGCAGCCCCGGGACAGGAGGAAACACCATATATTTT. As protein: CASSPGTGGNTIYF.

This clone was detected a few times. The DNA for the CDR3 is TGTGCCAGCAGTCGAACGGGACCTTACGAGCAGTACTTC. As protein: CASSRTGPYEQYF. This chain links TRBV28 with TRBJ2-7; the D call may be TRBD1 or TRBD2 (5 bases each). Per germline, CDR1 MDHEN and CDR2 SYDVKM. The CDR3 loop spans 13 amino acids. The V end lost 5 bases, the J end lost 4 bases, and 12 bases lay between the germline ends. Complete variable domain (other parts from reference TRBV28 and TRBJ2-7): DVKVTQSSRYLVKRTGEKVFLECVQDMDHENMFWYRQDPGLGLRLIYFSYDVKMKEKGDIPEGYSVSREKKERFSLILESASTNQTSMYLCASSRTGPYEQYFGPGTRLTVT.

The table lists this clone with a few counts. This sequence joins TRBV2 and TRBJ2-2; no reliable D call. The V gene's germline CDR1 is SNHLY and CDR2 FYNNEI. The CDR3 runs 11 residues. Trimming removed 8 bases from V and 8 bases from J, with 9 bases in between. The CDR3: CASCRRGELFF. The CDR3 region has the DNA TGTGCCAGCTGTCGTCGGGGGGAGCTGTTTTTT.

The V gene is TRBV6-5, the J gene TRBJ1-2; D ambiguous. The V gene lost 4 bases and the J gene lost 4 bases, with 7 bases spanning the gap. The V gene's germline CDR1 is MNHEY and CDR2 SVGAGI. The CDR3 has 12 amino acids. CDR3 protein: CASSSRLYGYTF. CDR3 coding DNA: TGTGCCAGCAGTTCCCGTCTCTATGGCTACACCTTC.

The rearrangement links TRBV18 to TRBJ2-5; the match to TRBD1 covers 10 bases. Trimming removed 5 bases from V and 4 bases from J; junction bases left unmatched: 7. The germline V gene has CDR1 KGHSH and CDR2 LQKENI. This CDR3 is built from 15 residues. CDR3 bases: TGTGCCAGCTCAACGACACGACAGGGGGCAGAGACCCAGTACTTC. As protein: CASSTTRQGAETQYF.